The T cell receptor beta chain under discussion was sequenced for a study of shared clonotypes between healthy human individuals. The wider study: A donor's plate count was three for CD4 naive and three for CD4 memory; CD8 naive had two and CD8 memory one.

The naive CD8 fraction comprised CD45RO-negative cells positively selected for CCR7 and excluded terminally differentiated effector memory CD45RA+ cells. Assay: immunoSEQ multiplex PCR; the TCRdb copy retains only in-frame clones and omits some. Altogether about 2 million clones are present, less than 95% being singletons, with the ten largest covering 1% to 1.5%. V was pared by 2 bases and J by 0 bases, with 5 bases of the junction left unmatched. Germline loops: CDR1 SGHRS, CDR2 YFSETQ. The CDR3 has 17 amino acids. Findings and limits, study-wide: What naive subsets generally showed was a larger estimated richness than memory subsets showed. With a handful of donors compared, 5% to 5.5% of naive CD4 clonotypes were shared. It was the few donors that limited the genetic and exposure-history diversity represented.

As concerns this clone: Antigen specificity is unknown.

The sample taken for sequencing was naive CD8+ T cells sorted from blood. This sequence was found in a man aged 18 to 29 in good health. This rearrangement joins TRBV5-1 to TRBJ2-1; TRBD2 aligns across 10 bases. The CDR3 loop is CASSLLPSGGSYNEQFF. The CDR3 region has the DNA TGCGCCAGCAGCTTACTCCCTAGCGGGGGCTCCTACAATGAGCAGTTCTTC.